This T cell receptor beta chain appears in the sequencing data of a study of cytomegalovirus exposure and HLA in healthy donors. Primers included in the PCR were 60 Vbeta and 13 Jbeta primers. The protocol was immunoSEQ multiplex PCR, while the TCRdb copy is restricted to in-frame clones and leaves out a portion. The sample includes a few hundred thousand clones, just over 70% of them seen just once. This clone showed up just a few times. Its antigen remains unknown. General observations from the study: Among CMV-associated TCR beta chains, most appeared HLA-restricted in a later analysis. The dataset shows that most TCR sequences were rare, while some public TCRs occurred in many donors.

The CDR3 is made up of 14 amino acids. The germline CDR1 and CDR2 sequences are SGHRS and YFSETQ. The chain has TRBV5-1 and TRBJ2-5; TRBD2 might be the D (6 bases). Near its end, the DNA agrees better with TRBJ2-7, so the J call may be wrong. Sequencing input: PBMCs. This TCR was recovered from a female donor in good health and CMV-seronegative. CDR3 DNA sequence: TGCGCCAGCAGCTTGAGGAGGGATCGCGACGAGCAGTACTTC. Amino acid sequence: CASSLRRDRDEQYF.